This T cell receptor beta chain derives from a study of blood T cell repertoires in COVID-19. Turning to the study itself: Specimens from acute and convalescent COVID-19 originated in the United States, Italy and Spain.

Repertoires were generated with immunoSEQ multiplex PCR, while TCRdb's copy carries only in-frame clones and drops some. Here the sample spans roughly 300,000 clones, less than 85% being singletons. Cohort allocation depended upon clinical history that participants reported. The CDR3 has 14 residues. Trimming at V came to 4 bases and at J to 9 bases, leaving 14 bases not matched to a gene. Looked up from germline, CDR1 is GTSNPN and CDR2 is SVGIG (reference sequence). This rearrangement joins TRBV30 to TRBJ1-2, with TRBD1 matching 7 bases. The source material was PBMCs or T cells enriched from blood (not recorded which). The receptor was isolated from a woman between 50 and 59 years old who had recovered from COVID-19. The CDR3 sequence is CAWKKTGTAASYTF. The CDR3 DNA is TGTGCCTGGAAAAAAACCGGGACAGCGGCCAGCTACACCTTC.